This is a list of T cell receptor beta chains from one sample in a study of T cell changes during pregnancy in multiple sclerosis. Assay: immunoSEQ multiplex PCR; the TCRdb copy retains only in-frame clones and omits some. The sample includes 30,000 or so clones, 89% of them seen just once. The starting material was CD8+ T cells from peripheral blood mononuclear cells, obtained in the first trimester of pregnancy. Receptors originate from a female donor with multiple sclerosis, enrolled in a pregnancy study. Both conserved end residues are part of each CDR3. Each record gives: J gene, D gene, CDR3 length, V gene, CDR3 protein. The D gene is left open where the match is weak.

>TRBJ2-3|.|15|TRBV4-3
CASSQELGGADTQYF
>TRBJ1-4|.|14|TRBV2
CASSPLAPSEKLFF
>TRBJ2-7|.|14|TRBV27
CASRLWTDGDEQYF
>TRBJ2-3|.|15|TRBV12-5
CASGLGQSSTDTQYF
>TRBJ2-2|TRBD2|15|TRBV19
CATLGDYLFRGELFF
>TRBJ1-5|.|15|TRBV25-1
CASSDNTGYNQPQHF
>TRBJ2-3|.|16|TRBV10-2
CASSDGGGPSTDTQYF
>TRBJ1-2|.|13|TRBV15
CATSRPSFYGYTF
>TRBJ2-1|.|11|TRBV7-9
CASSLVSEQFF
>TRBJ2-5|.|15|TRBV27
CASSPELGLQETQYF
>TRBJ2-7|TRBD2|13|TRBV2
CASRDSGGYEQYF
>TRBJ2-1|TRBD1|16|TRBV6-4
CASSDSGTGDYNEQFF
>TRBJ2-1|TRBD2|16|TRBV6-4
CASSLTSESSYNEQFF
>TRBJ2-7|TRBD1|14|TRBV6-6
CASSSRDRVCEQYF
>TRBJ1-5|TRBD1|16|TRBV2
CASNLGQGFSNQPQHF